This section outlines one T cell receptor beta chain sequence together with its context. This record belongs to a study of T cell responses to AZD1222 COVID-19 vaccine. Assay: immunoSEQ multiplex PCR; the TCRdb copy retains only in-frame clones and omits some. The sample has approximately 170,000 clones; around 93% are singletons. This CDR3 region has 16 residues. Per the germline V gene, CDR1 is SGHRS and CDR2 is YFSETQ. J was trimmed by 5 bases and V by 6 bases; bases with no gene match: 14. This receptor was identified in an adult in good health. The chain combines TRBV5-1 with TRBJ2-5, with TRBD2 matching 9 bases. Sequencing was performed on peripheral blood, taken on day 0 of AZD1222 vaccination. CDR3 sequence (DNA): TGCGCCAGCACCTCCGCGGGGGGGGCGTCGTGGGAGACCCAGTACTTC. It is translated as CASTSAGGASWETQYF.